This TCR beta chain was profiled in a study of shared clonotypes between healthy human individuals. General study points: Across subsets, estimated richness was generally greater for naive than for memory populations. The naive CD4 repertoires of several donors were compared, and about 5% of clonotypes were shared.

Germline-derived CDR1 and CDR2 are SGHDN and FVKESK. The CDR3 spans 15 residues. V lost 1 base, J lost 2 bases, and 9 bases lay in between. Deep-level settings were used for running the assay. Produced via immunoSEQ multiplex PCR; TCRdb's table is partial and in-frame only. Of approximately 1.9 million clones in the sample, around 93% were seen once. Points on this clone: Its antigen is as yet unknown.

Naive CD8 isolation took CD45RO-negative cells positively selected for CCR7 and excluded terminally differentiated effector memory CD45RA+ cells. Adult donors, all healthy and HIV-negative, had no recent acute infections or vaccinations. The TCR was taken from a man aged 18-30 years in good health. Some clones in this sample may be carry-over from other donors' samples. The gene calls are TRBV14 and TRBJ2-1; D perhaps matches TRBD1 (5 bases). The sequenced sample consisted of naive CD8+ T cells from PBMCs. The CDR3 loop reads CASSQVVGAYNEQFF. In DNA form, the CDR3 reads TGTGCCAGCAGCCAAGTTGTAGGGGCCTACAATGAGCAGTTCTTC.